The 14 T cell receptor beta chains below were found in one sample sequenced in a study of technical replicates of blood from a handful of donors. TCRdb's copy holds only in-frame clones and misses some; the assay was immunoSEQ multiplex PCR. Of some 70,000 clones in the sample, about 97% are singletons; the top ten hold approximately 0.26%. Specimen: T cells isolated from PBMCs. All receptors come from a human donor in good health.

This clone was seen only once. This chain connects TRBV12-5 to TRBJ2-1, with TRBD2 identical over 15 bases. The CDR3 consists of 21 residues. Germline CDR1 and CDR2: LGHNT and FRNRAP. V gave up 5 bases and J gave up 0 bases; unmatched junction bases: 14. The CDR3 region is CASGPGLAGGPVLSSYNEQFF. CDR3 sequence (DNA): TGTGCTAGTGGTCCGGGACTAGCGGGAGGCCCTGTCCTGAGCTCCTACAATGAGCAGTTCTTC.

The sample holds a few counts of this clone. The V and J genes are TRBV30 and TRBJ1-3; D remains ambiguous. The ends were cut back, 3 bases at V and 0 bases at J, with 3 bases in the middle. The CDR3 has 12 residues. CDR1 is GTSNPN, CDR2 SVGIG, per germline (reference sequence). As DNA, the CDR3 is TGTGCCTGGAGCATCTCTGGAAACACCATATATTTT. Its translation is CAWSISGNTIYF.

The chain uses TRBV9 and TRBJ2-3, with D perhaps TRBD2 (5 bases). The CDR3 is made up of 15 amino acids. Trimming left V 0 bases short and J 4 bases short, with 12 bases between. CDR1 SGDLS and CDR2 YYNGEE come from the germline V gene. CDR3 nucleotide sequence: TGTGCCAGCAGCGTAGTACATGTCGGGGCAGATACGCAGTATTTT. Translated, it gives CASSVVHVGADTQYF.

This chain connects TRBV18 to TRBJ1-1; 11 bases are a match to TRBD1. CDR1 is KGHSH and CDR2 is LQKENI in the germline V gene. The V and J ends lost 0 bases and 0 bases, in that order; junction bases with no gene match: 6. The CDR3 runs to 18 residues. The CDR3 coding sequence is TGTGCCAGCTCACCACCCGTCGGACAGGGGGCCATGAACACTGAAGCTTTCTTT. It codes for CASSPPVGQGAMNTEAFF.

The chain is built from TRBV30 and TRBJ2-7; 9 positions agree with TRBD1. CDR1 and CDR2 from the germline V gene are GTSNPN and SVGIG (reference sequence). This CDR3 is built from 13 residues. V was clipped by 8 bases and J by 7 bases; unmatched bases: 12. Here the CDR3 reads CAGTGTGNREQYF. The CDR3 nucleotides are TGTGCCGGTACCGGGACAGGGAATAGGGAGCAGTACTTC.

In DNA form, the CDR3 reads TGCAGCGTTGAAGCAGCGAAAGGAGAAAAACTGTTTTTT. Its translation is CSVEAAKGEKLFF. This rearrangement joins TRBV29-1 to TRBJ1-4, with D hard to call. The CDR3 runs to 13 residues. Trimming stripped 1 base from V and 8 bases from J, with 11 bases between. Germline lookup yields CDR1 SQVTM and CDR2 ANQGSEA.

The V and J genes are TRBV4-3 and TRBJ1-4; 7 bases line up with TRBD1. Germline lookup yields CDR1 LGHNA and CDR2 YSLEER. This CDR3 contains 15 residues. V shed 5 bases and J 8 bases; nucleotides not matched to a gene: 11. The CDR3 sequence is CASSTLTGQGEKLFF. CDR3 DNA: TGCGCCAGCAGCACACTGACAGGGCAAGGGGAAAAACTGTTTTTT.

The rearrangement uses TRBV29-1 and TRBJ1-1; 10 bases line up with TRBD1. J lost 5 bases, V lost 5 bases, and 8 bases had no gene match. Germline V gene lookup returns CDR1 SQVTM and CDR2 ANQGSEA. This CDR3 comprises 14 residues. The CDR3 coding sequence is TGCAGCGTTATCAAGACAGGGGGCAGGACTGAAGCTTTCTTT. As protein: CSVIKTGGRTEAFF.

The chain joins TRBV25-1 to TRBJ2-2; 9 bases line up with TRBD2. J lost 4 bases, V lost 1 base, and 7 bases had no gene match. Germline CDR1 reads MGHDK; CDR2 reads SYGVNS. The CDR3 covers 17 residues. CDR3 bases: TGTGCCAGCAGTGAATTGGTAGCGGGAGATCTCACCGGGGAGCTGTTTTTT. Translation gives CASSELVAGDLTGELFF. Looking up the rest from reference TRBV25-1 and TRBJ2-2 gives the full variable domain: EADIYQTPRYLVIGTGKKITLECSQTMGHDKMYWYQQDPGMELHLIHYSYGVNSTEKGDLSSESTVSRIRTEHFPLTLESARPSHTSQYLCASSELVAGDLTGELFFGEGSRLTVL.

As to this clone: Its ends do not fully match the called genes, so a read error is possible. This sequence joins TRBV7-7 and TRBJ2-3; 10 bases line up with TRBD2. Germline values: CDR1 SSHAT, CDR2 FNYEAQ (reference sequence). The CDR3 runs 18 residues. The CDR3 loop is CASSLSGQAGGPTDTQYF. Written as DNA, the CDR3 is TGTGCTAGCAGCTTATCAGGGCAAGCGGGAGGGCCCACAGATACGCAGTATTTT.

V and J are TRBV4-3 and TRBJ2-7, with 8 bases aligning to TRBD2. The ends lost 0 bases at V and 1 base at J; junction bases unmatched: 8. Germline CDR1 is LGHNA and CDR2 is YSLEER. The CDR3 is made up of 17 amino acids. CDR3 coding DNA: TGCGCCAGCAGCCAAGATACAAGCGGGAGTATATCCTACGAGCAGTACTTC. Its protein product is CASSQDTSGSISYEQYF.

J is TRBJ2-7 and V is TRBV27, with 9 bases identical to TRBD2. CDR1 and CDR2 from the germline V gene are MNHEY and SMNVEV (reference sequence). Trimming removed 5 bases from V and 0 bases from J; junction bases left unmatched: 8. This CDR3 contains 16 residues. Here the CDR3 DNA reads TGTGCCAGCAGTATTTCGGGACTAGCCGACTCCTACGAGCAGTACTTC. Residues: CASSISGLADSYEQYF.

The rearrangement uses TRBV28 and TRBJ1-1, with TRBD1 matching over 12 bases. Per the germline V gene, CDR1 is MDHEN and CDR2 is SYDVKM. The CDR3 has 16 amino acids. With 2 bases clipped from V and 5 bases from J, the junction kept 6 bases outside the gene matches. The CDR3 protein is CASSLPGTGGDTEAFF. The CDR3 coding sequence is TGTGCCAGCAGTTTACCCGGGACAGGGGGCGATACTGAAGCTTTCTTT.

The chain employs TRBV27 and TRBJ1-3, with no clear D. CDR3 size: 17 residues. The ends were cut back, 0 bases at V and 6 bases at J, with 18 bases in the middle. CDR1 is MNHEY, CDR2 SMNVEV, per germline (reference sequence). The CDR3 DNA is TGTGCCAGCAGTTTATCCCCGGCGACCCTCGCGGAAAACACCATATATTTT. Protein sequence: CASSLSPATLAENTIYF.